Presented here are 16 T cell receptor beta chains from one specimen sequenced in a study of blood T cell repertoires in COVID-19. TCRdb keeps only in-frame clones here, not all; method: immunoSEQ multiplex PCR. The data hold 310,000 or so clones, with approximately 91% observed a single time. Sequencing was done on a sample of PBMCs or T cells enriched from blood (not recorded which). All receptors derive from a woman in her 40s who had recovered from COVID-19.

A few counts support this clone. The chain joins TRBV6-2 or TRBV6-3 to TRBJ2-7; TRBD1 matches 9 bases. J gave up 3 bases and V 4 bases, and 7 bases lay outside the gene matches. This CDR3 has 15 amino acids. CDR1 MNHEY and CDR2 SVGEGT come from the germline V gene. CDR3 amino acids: CASSLPQDRGYEQYF. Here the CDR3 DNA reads TGTGCCAGCAGTTTACCTCAGGACAGGGGCTACGAGCAGTACTTC.

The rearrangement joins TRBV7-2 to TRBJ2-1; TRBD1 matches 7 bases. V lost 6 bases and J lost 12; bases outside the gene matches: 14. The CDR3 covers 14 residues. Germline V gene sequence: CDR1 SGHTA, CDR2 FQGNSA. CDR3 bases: TGTGCCAGCAGACTAGGGACAGCCCCCTCGGGGCAGTTCTTC. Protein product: CASRLGTAPSGQFF.

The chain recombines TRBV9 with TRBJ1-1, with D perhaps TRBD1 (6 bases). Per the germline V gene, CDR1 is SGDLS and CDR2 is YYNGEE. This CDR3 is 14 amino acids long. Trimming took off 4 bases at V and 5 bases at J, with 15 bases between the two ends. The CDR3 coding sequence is TGTGCCAGCAGCCCCATCCCCCAGGGGACTGAAGCTTTCTTT. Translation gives CASSPIPQGTEAFF.

The CDR3 spells CASSPSDRGSYEQYF. The CDR3 region has the DNA TGTGCCAGCAGCCCCAGTGACAGGGGGAGTTACGAGCAGTACTTC. The chain carries TRBV7-2 and TRBJ2-7; 9 bases match TRBD1. Trimming took 5 bases from V and 4 from J; bases not matched to a gene: 9. CDR1 and CDR2 from the germline V gene are SGHTA and FQGNSA. The CDR3 runs 15 residues.

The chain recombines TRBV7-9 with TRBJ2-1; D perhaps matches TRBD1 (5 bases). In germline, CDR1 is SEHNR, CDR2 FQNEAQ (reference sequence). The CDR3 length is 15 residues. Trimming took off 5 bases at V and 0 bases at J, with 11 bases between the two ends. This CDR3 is CASSNQGSSYNEQFF. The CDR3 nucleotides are TGTGCCAGCAGCAATCAGGGTAGCTCCTACAATGAGCAGTTCTTC. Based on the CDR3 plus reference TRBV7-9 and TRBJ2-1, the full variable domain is DTGVSQNPRHKITKRGQNVTFRCDPISEHNRLYWYRQTLGQGPEFLTYFQNEAQLEKSRLLSDRFSAERPKGSFSTLEIQRTEQGDSAMYLCASSNQGSSYNEQFFGPGTRLTVL.

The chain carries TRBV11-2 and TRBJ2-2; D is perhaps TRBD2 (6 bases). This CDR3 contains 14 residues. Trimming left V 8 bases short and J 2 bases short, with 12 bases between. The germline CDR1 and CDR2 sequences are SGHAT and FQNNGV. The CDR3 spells CASGRRGNTGELFF. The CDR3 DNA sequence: TGTGCCAGCGGGAGGCGAGGAAACACCGGGGAGCTGTTTTTT.

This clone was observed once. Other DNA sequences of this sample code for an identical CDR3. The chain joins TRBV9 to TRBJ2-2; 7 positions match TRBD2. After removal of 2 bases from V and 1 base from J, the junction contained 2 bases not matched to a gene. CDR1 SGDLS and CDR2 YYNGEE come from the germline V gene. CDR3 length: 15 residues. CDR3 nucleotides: TGTGCCAGCAGCGTCGGCGGGGGGAACACCGGGGAGCTGTTTTTT. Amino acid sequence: CASSVGGGNTGELFF.

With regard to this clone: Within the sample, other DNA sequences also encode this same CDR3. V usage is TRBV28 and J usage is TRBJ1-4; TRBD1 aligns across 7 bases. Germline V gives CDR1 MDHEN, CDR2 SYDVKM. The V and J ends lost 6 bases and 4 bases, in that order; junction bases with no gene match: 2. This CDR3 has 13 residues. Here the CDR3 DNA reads TGTGCCAGCAGGAGACAGGGTAATGAAAAACTGTTTTTT. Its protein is CASRRQGNEKLFF.

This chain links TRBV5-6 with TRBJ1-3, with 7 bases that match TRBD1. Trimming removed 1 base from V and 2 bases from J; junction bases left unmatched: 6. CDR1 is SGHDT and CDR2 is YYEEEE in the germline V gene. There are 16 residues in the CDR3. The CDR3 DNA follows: TGTGCCAGCAGCTTGCCGGACAGGCGGGCTGGAAACACCATATATTTT. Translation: CASSLPDRRAGNTIYF.

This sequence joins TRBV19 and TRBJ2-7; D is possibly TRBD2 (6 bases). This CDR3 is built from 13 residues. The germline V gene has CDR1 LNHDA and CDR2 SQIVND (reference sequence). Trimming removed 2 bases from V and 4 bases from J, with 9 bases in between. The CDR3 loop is CASSITRGYEQYF. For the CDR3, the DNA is TGTGCCAGTAGTATAACCCGGGGGTACGAGCAGTACTTC.

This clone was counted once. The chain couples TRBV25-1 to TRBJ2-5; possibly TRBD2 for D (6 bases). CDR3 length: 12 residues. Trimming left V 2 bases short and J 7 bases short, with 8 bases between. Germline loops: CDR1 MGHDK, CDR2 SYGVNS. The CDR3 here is CASSEAGRTQYF. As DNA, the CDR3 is TGTGCCAGCAGTGAAGCGGGACGGACCCAGTACTTC.

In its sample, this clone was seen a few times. In DNA, the CDR3 is TGTGCCAGCTCACCGGAACAGAGCTCCTACAATGAGCAGTTCTTC. This sequence encodes CASSPEQSSYNEQFF. The chain has TRBV18 and TRBJ2-1; D call uncertain. V shed 3 bases and J shed 0 bases, with 9 bases lying between them. The CDR3 length is 15 residues. Germline CDR1 is KGHSH and CDR2 is LQKENI.

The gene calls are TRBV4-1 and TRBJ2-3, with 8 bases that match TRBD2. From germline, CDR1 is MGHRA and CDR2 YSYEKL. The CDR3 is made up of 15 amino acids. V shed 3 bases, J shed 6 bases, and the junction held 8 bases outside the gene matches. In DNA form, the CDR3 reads TGCGCCAGCAGCCAGGACCCGGGACTAGTCGATACGCAGTATTTT. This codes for CASSQDPGLVDTQYF.

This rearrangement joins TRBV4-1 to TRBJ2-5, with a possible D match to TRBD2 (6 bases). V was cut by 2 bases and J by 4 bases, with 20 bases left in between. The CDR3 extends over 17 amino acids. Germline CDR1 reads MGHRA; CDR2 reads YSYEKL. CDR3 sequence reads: CASSQSPDPPRGETQYF. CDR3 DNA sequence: TGCGCCAGCAGCCAATCTCCGGACCCTCCGCGGGGAGAGACCCAGTACTTC.

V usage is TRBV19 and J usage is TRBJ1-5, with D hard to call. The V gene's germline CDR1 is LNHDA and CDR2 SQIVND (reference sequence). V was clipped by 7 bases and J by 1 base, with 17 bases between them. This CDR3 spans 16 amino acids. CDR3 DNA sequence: TGTGCCAGTACCCTAGGGCGGGCCTGGAGCAATCAGCCCCAGCATTTT. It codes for CASTLGRAWSNQPQHF.

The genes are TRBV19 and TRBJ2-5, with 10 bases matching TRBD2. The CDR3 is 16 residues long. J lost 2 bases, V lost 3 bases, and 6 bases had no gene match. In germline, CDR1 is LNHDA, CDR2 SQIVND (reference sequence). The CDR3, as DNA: TGTGCCAGTAGTATGACCGGACTAGCGGTTCAAGAGACCCAGTACTTC. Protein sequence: CASSMTGLAVQETQYF.